The sequence of this T cell receptor beta chain was determined in a study of cytomegalovirus exposure and HLA in healthy donors. Overall study: The 120 validation repertoires and the roughly 670 first-cohort repertoires shared a platform, a later analysis reported.

Sequencing was performed with immunoSEQ multiplex PCR; in TCRdb, only in-frame clones are kept and a portion is missing. The sample yields 230,000 or so clones, about 91% seen once. This clone was seen only a few times. Its matching antigen is unknown. General study points: The authors listed 150 or so TCR beta chains as cytomegalovirus-associated.

This receptor was taken from a woman aged 18-29 years in good health and CMV-seronegative. Sequencing was carried out using PBMCs.

As DNA, the CDR3 is TGTGCCAGCAGCGTAGCGGCAGGTGGCCAGCAGTTCTTC. It yields the protein CASSVAAGGQQFF. The chain carries TRBV9 and TRBJ2-1, with no clear D. The CDR3 runs to 13 residues. Germline CDR1 and CDR2: SGDLS and YYNGEE. V lost 0 bases to trimming and J lost 11 bases, with 12 bases between them.